This entry lists 8 T cell receptor beta chains sequenced from one sample in a study of T cell clonotyping in hematopoietic cell transplantation. Repertoires were generated with immunoSEQ multiplex PCR, while TCRdb's copy carries only in-frame clones and drops some. The data contain fewer than 25,000 clones, roughly 80% of them singletons. Sequenced material: peripheral blood mononuclear cells. The source is a man between 60 and 75 years old in good health. Some clones in this sample may be carry-over from other donors' samples.

The chain carries TRBV11-3 and TRBJ2-7; D remains unclear. Trimming removed 1 base from V and 9 bases from J, with 16 bases in between. The CDR3 is 14 amino acids. CDR1 is SGHNT and CDR2 is YENEEA in the germline V gene. CDR3 DNA: TGTGCCAGCAGCTTAGTCCGAGACTTCATGGGGCAGTACTTC. Protein sequence: CASSLVRDFMGQYF. Complete variable domain (other parts from reference TRBV11-3 and TRBJ2-7): EAGVVQSPRYKIIEKKQPVAFWCNPISGHNTLYWYLQNLGQGPELLIRYENEEAVDDSQLPKDRFSAERLKGVDSTLKIQPAELGDSAVYLCASSLVRDFMGQYFGPGTRLTVT.

The rearrangement links TRBV29-1 to TRBJ1-1; D possibly corresponds to TRBD1 (5 bases). CDR1 is SQVTM, CDR2 ANQGSEA, per germline. The CDR3 covers 12 residues. V lost 7 bases and J lost 5, with 14 bases in between. CDR3 in DNA: TGCAGCGGGGGACGGCTAACAACTGAAGCTTTCTTT. Its protein is CSGGRLTTEAFF. Filled out from reference TRBV29-1 and TRBJ1-1, the complete variable domain reads SAVISQKPSRDICQRGTSLTIQCQVDSQVTMMFWYRQQPGQSLTLIATANQGSEATYESGFVIDKFPISRPNLTFSTLTVSNMSPEDSSIYLCSGGRLTTEAFFGQGTRLTVV.

The chain employs TRBV7-8 and TRBJ1-1; D not certain. Trimming took off 8 bases at V and 0 bases at J, with 13 bases between the two ends. CDR1 and CDR2 from the germline V gene are SGHVS and FQNEAQ. The CDR3 runs 14 residues. For the CDR3, the DNA is TGTGCCAGCGGATCGACGGGGATGAACACTGAAGCTTTCTTT. This encodes CASGSTGMNTEAFF.

The chain has TRBV6-5 and TRBJ2-5, with D tentatively TRBD2 (6 bases). Germline V lookup: CDR1 MNHEY, CDR2 SVGAGI. The CDR3 is 15 amino acids. V was cut by 2 bases and J by 0 bases, with 10 bases left in between. The CDR3 sequence: CASSYTAGYQETQYF. Here the CDR3 DNA reads TGTGCCAGCAGTTACACGGCGGGGTACCAAGAGACCCAGTACTTC.

The gene calls are TRBV29-1 and TRBJ1-5; D is unclear. Germline values: CDR1 SQVTM, CDR2 ANQGSEA. V lost 6 bases to trimming and J lost 4 bases, with 13 bases between them. The CDR3 extends over 13 amino acids. The CDR3 DNA sequence: TGCAGCGTAGAACCGGGTCCAAATCAGCCCCAGCATTTT. This encodes CSVEPGPNQPQHF.

There are a few counts of this clone. This chain connects TRBV14 to TRBJ1-3; no reliable D call. The germline V gene has CDR1 SGHDN and CDR2 FVKESK. The ends were cut back, 1 base at V and 1 base at J, with 5 bases in the middle. The CDR3 consists of 14 residues. DNA for the CDR3: TGTGCCAGCAGCCAAGGACCTTCTGGAAACACCATATATTTT. Its protein is CASSQGPSGNTIYF.

The rearrangement uses TRBV30 and TRBJ2-7, with TRBD2 identical over 7 bases. CDR3 length: 13 amino acids. V was pared by 1 base and J by 4 bases, with 4 bases of the junction left unmatched. CDR1 is GTSNPN and CDR2 is SVGIG in the germline V gene (reference sequence). This CDR3 is CAWSAGLLYEQYF. The DNA of the CDR3 is TGTGCCTGGAGTGCGGGACTACTTTACGAGCAGTACTTC.

This clone has just a few counts. This sequence joins TRBV2 and TRBJ2-5; a weak D match, TRBD2 (6 bases). Germline CDR1 and CDR2: SNHLY and FYNNEI. The CDR3 contains 15 residues. V lost 7 bases and J lost 3, with 18 bases in between. The CDR3 sequence is CASTSPTRAEETQYF. CDR3 nucleotides: TGTGCCAGCACCTCCCCGACTAGGGCAGAAGAGACCCAGTACTTC. Looking up the rest from reference TRBV2 and TRBJ2-5 gives the full variable domain: EPEVTQTPSHQVTQMGQEVILRCVPISNHLYFYWYRQILGQKVEFLVSFYNNEISEKSEIFDDQFSVERPDGSNFTLKIRSTKLEDSAMYFCASTSPTRAEETQYFGPGTRLLVL.